This entry is about one TCR beta chain. The antigen remains unidentified. The sample comes from a study of T cell responses to AZD1222 COVID-19 vaccine. Findings and limits, study-wide: A reported finding is that nearly half of spike-specific TCRs target unmutated variant regions. Just a handful of AZD1222 recipients tested seropositive at baseline.

Germline V gives CDR1 MNHEY, CDR2 SVGEGT. The CDR3 covers 15 residues. Trimming at V came to 5 bases and at J to 3 bases, leaving 7 bases not matched to a gene. Libraries were prepared by immunoSEQ multiplex PCR; TCRdb keeps only in-frame clonotypes and omits some of them. Among approximately 100,000 clones, 90% were seen once, and the ten largest hold 1.3%. The J gene is TRBJ1-5, the V gene TRBV6-2 or TRBV6-3, with 7 bases identical to TRBD1. The specimen was peripheral blood, collected on day 0 of AZD1222 vaccination. The source of this sequence is an adult in good health. CDR3 sequence: CASSDIRGVNQPQHF. In DNA form, the CDR3 reads TGTGCCAGCAGTGACATCAGGGGGGTCAATCAGCCCCAGCATTTT.